This TCR beta chain is from a study of control samples from healthy donors and cancer patients. Assay: immunoSEQ multiplex PCR; the TCRdb copy retains only in-frame clones and omits some. Seen here are tens of thousands of clones, around 90% observed once, and the top ten hold about 1.9%. The CDR3 covers 11 residues. CDR1 DFQATT and CDR2 SNEGSKA come from the germline V gene (reference sequence). The germline V and J ends were trimmed by 3 bases and 3 bases, with 6 bases remaining between them. The chain links TRBV20-1 to TRBJ2-7, with unresolved D. The sample taken for sequencing was PBMCs. The receptor was isolated from a woman aged 60-70 years with head and neck cancer. CDR3 residues: CSARRGYEQYF. The CDR3 DNA reads as TGCAGTGCTAGGCGAGGCTACGAGCAGTACTTC.